Given below is one T cell receptor beta chain in context. The target antigen is unknown. This entry is derived from a study of shared clonotypes between healthy human individuals. Negatively enriched CD4+ T cells were divided by CD45RA into naive and memory. Study observations and caveats: The authors sampled blood alone, and tissue repertoires likely differ. Clonotype sharing across a handful of donors was observed for around 5% of naive CD4 clonotypes.

The germline gives CDR1 MDHEN, CDR2 SYDVKM. This CDR3 contains 16 residues. Trimming took 5 bases from V and 7 from J, leaving 23 bases between them. It was across several immunoSEQ plates that each subset's genomic DNA was evenly split. Sequencing was performed with immunoSEQ multiplex PCR; in TCRdb, only in-frame clones are kept and a portion is missing. The data contain roughly 330,000 clones, 74% of them singletons. Sequencing input: memory CD4+ T cells sorted from blood. Subset denoted: CD45RA-negative fraction. This TCR derives from a man aged 25 to 45 in good health. This chain connects TRBV28 to TRBJ1-2, with unresolved D. The CDR3 protein is CASSQRGRPSQSGYTF. CDR3 bases: TGTGCCAGCAGTCAACGAGGCAGGCCCTCACAGTCTGGCTACACCTTC.